This TCR beta chain comes out of a study of a mutant IDH1 vaccine in newly diagnosed glioma (dated by TCRdb to the early 2020s). Study-level background: Patients were given eight vaccinations, in weeks 1, 3, 5, 7, 11, 15, 19 and 23, which matched visits V03 through V10. In the chemotherapy-containing groups, vaccination started alongside temozolomide cycles, whereas in patients who had radiotherapy alone it started 4-6 weeks after radiotherapy. The roughly 32 treated patients were about 60% male and about 38% female, with a mean age of approximately 40 years. Prior to enrollment, standard therapy consisting of radiotherapy alone, temozolomide alone, or radiochemotherapy with temozolomide had been administered to patients, with the combination being received by most patients. Peripheral blood samples were drawn at six visits, namely V03 (baseline), V05, V07, V10, V12 and V13. Longitudinal TCRB deep sequencing was performed for approximately 24 treated patients wherever samples were available for exploratory analyses. The study at large found these results: It was noted by the authors that analyses of patient blood samples could not be reproduced owing to sample limitations. No apparent relationship was observed between pseudoprogression and alterations in the top peripheral T cell clonotypes detected by TCRB sequencing. Across multiple MHC alleles, vaccine-induced immune responses were seen in more than 80% of patients. PBMC samples for TCRB deep sequencing were selected based on availability.

The time point label corresponds to: week 11, during vaccination. Every vaccine dose consisted of 300 ug of a 20-mer mutant IDH1 peptide in Montanide, administered subcutaneously together with topical imiquimod. Donors had newly diagnosed WHO grade 3 or 4 IDH1-mutant astrocytomas with loss of nuclear ATRX. The samples were drawn from NOA16, a multicentre, single-arm, open-label phase I trial in Germany that tested a mutant IDH1 peptide vaccine in humans for the first time. Genomic DNA for TCRB sequencing was extracted from EDTA blood using the DNeasy Blood and Tissue Kit. This clone was observed once. No cognate antigen has been identified for it. Base qualities are not recorded, but no much larger clone differs from it by a single base. Libraries came from the immunoSEQ multiplex PCR assay. Rearranged TCR beta chain sequences were amplified using the hsTCRB Kit according to the manufacturer's protocol. An Illumina MiSeq was used to sequence the TCRB libraries. The paper's processing steps were these. The proprietary platform of the kit vendor was used for demultiplexing, trimming and gene mapping. Not all clones reach the TCRdb copy of this immuneACCESS table, which keeps in-frame sequences only. Checked studies attribute under half of the gap to unresolved V genes and leave the rest unexplained. The V and J calls and the clone size are those of that table, but D and trimming were determined from the DNA. The sample has 110,000 or so clones on record, 75% to 90% of them singletons. Of the sample, 0.6% to 0.75% falls within the top ten clones.

At the junction V is shortened by 6 bases and J by 14 bases, with 20 bases in between. Spanning cysteine to phenylalanine, the CDR3 consists of 13 amino acids. The entry retains the CDR3 DNA only, 39 bases that are in frame from base 1. The germline V gene gives CDR1 as MDHEN and CDR2 as SYDVKM. Sequencing was performed on PBMCs, taken from a glioma patient whose treatment included an IDH1 peptide vaccine. The source is a woman between 50 and 59 years old with glioma. The chain is encoded by TRBV28 joined to TRBJ1-5; TRBD1 is perhaps the D gene, given 6 matching bases. The DNA sequence reads TGTGCCAGCAGCTCAGACGGGACATCCCACGAGCATTTT. It translates as CASSSDGTSHEHF.